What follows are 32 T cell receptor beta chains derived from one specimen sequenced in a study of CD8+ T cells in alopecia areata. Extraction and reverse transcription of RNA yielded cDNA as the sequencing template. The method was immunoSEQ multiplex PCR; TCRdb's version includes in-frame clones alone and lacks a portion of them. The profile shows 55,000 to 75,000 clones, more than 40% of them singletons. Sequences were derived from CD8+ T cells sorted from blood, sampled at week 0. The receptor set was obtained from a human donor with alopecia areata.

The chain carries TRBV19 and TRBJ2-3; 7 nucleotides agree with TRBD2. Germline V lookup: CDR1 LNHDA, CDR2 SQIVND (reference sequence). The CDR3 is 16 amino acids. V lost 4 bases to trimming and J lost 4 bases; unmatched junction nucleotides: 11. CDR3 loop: CASSSGRGVVADTQYF. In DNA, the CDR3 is TGTGCCAGTAGTAGCGGGAGAGGAGTAGTCGCAGATACGCAGTATTTT.

CDR3: CASSLGAGGANEQFF. CDR3 DNA: TGTGCCAGCAGCTTGGGAGCGGGAGGGGCCAATGAGCAGTTCTTC. The rearrangement uses TRBV5-6 and TRBJ2-1; 10 bases map to TRBD2. Trimming at V came to 0 bases and at J to 6 bases, leaving 3 bases not matched to a gene. Looked up from germline, CDR1 is SGHDT and CDR2 is YYEEEE. The CDR3 sequence is 15 residues long.

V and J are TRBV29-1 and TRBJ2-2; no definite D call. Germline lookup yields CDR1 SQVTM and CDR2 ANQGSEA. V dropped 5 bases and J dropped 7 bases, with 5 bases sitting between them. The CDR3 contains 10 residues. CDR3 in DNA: TGCAGCGTTAGGCGCGGGGAGCTGTTTTTT. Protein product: CSVRRGELFF.

The CDR3 reads CAISNGVSGNTEAFF. CDR3 sequence (DNA): TGTGCCATCAGCAACGGGGTGTCGGGGAACACTGAAGCTTTCTTT. The chain combines TRBV10-3 with TRBJ1-1; unclear D gene. In germline, CDR1 is ENHRY, CDR2 SYGVKD. The CDR3 covers 15 residues. V was cut by 6 bases and J by 1 base, with 15 bases left in between.

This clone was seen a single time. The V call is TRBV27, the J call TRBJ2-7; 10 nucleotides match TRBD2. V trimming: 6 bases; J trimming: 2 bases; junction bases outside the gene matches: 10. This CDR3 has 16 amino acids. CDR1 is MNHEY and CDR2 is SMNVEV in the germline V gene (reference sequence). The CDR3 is CASSLRTSGYTYEQYF. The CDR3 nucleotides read TGTGCCAGCAGCCTCAGGACTAGCGGTTATACCTACGAGCAGTACTTC.

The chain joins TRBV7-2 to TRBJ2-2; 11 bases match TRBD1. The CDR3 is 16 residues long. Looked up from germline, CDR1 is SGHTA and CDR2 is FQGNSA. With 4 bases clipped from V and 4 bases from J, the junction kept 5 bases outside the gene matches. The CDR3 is CASSSRTGGVTGELFF. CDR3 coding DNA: TGTGCCAGCAGCTCCCGGACAGGGGGCGTCACCGGGGAGCTGTTTTTT.

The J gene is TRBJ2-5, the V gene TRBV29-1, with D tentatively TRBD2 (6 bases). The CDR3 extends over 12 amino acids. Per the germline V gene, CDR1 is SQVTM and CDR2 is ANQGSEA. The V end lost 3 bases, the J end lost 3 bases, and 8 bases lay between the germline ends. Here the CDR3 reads CSVDSGEETQYF. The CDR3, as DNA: TGCAGCGTTGATAGCGGAGAAGAGACCCAGTACTTC.

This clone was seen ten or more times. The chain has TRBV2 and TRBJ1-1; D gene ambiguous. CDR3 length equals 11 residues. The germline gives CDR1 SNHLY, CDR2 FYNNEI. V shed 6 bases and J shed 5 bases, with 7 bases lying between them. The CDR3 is CASREGTEAFF. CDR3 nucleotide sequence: TGTGCCAGCAGGGAGGGAACTGAAGCTTTCTTT. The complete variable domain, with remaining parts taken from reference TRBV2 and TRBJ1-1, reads EPEVTQTPSHQVTQMGQEVILRCVPISNHLYFYWYRQILGQKVEFLVSFYNNEISEKSEIFDDQFSVERPDGSNFTLKIRSTKLEDSAMYFCASREGTEAFFGQGTRLTVV.

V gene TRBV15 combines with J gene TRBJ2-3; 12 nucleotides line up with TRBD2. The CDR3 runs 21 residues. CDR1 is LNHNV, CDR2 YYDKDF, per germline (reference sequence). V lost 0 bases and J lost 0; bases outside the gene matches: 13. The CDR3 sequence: CATSRDPLLTSGSLSTDTQYF. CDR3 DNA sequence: TGTGCCACCAGCAGAGATCCGCTCCTGACTAGCGGGAGTTTGAGCACAGATACGCAGTATTTT.

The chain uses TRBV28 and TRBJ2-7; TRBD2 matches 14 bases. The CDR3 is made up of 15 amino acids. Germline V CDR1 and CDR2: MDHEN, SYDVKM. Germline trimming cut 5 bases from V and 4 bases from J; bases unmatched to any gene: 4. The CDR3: CASSPRLAGGYEQYF. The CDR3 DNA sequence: TGTGCCAGCAGTCCACGACTAGCGGGGGGGTACGAGCAGTACTTC.

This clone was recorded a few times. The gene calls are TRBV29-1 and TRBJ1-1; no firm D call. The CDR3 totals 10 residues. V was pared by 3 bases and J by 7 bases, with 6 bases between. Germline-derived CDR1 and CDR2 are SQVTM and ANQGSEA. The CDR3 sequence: CSVDVNEAFF. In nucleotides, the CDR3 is TGCAGCGTTGATGTTAATGAAGCTTTCTTT.

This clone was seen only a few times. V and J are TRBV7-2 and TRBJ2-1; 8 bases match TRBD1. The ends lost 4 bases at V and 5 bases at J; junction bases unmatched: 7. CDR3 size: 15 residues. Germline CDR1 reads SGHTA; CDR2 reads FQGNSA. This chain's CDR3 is CASSYRTGLNNEQFF. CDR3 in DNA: TGTGCCAGCAGCTACCGGACAGGGTTGAACAATGAGCAGTTCTTC.

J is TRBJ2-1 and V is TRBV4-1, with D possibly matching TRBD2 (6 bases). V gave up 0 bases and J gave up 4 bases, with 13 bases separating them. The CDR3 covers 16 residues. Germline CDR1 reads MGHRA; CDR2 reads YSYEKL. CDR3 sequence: CASSQDLGGDYNEQFF. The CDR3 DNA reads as TGCGCCAGCAGCCAAGATCTCGGCGGGGATTACAATGAGCAGTTCTTC.

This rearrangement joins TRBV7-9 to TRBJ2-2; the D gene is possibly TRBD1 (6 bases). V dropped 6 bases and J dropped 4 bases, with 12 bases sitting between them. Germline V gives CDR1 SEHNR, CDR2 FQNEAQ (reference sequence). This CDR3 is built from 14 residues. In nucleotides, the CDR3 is TGTGCCAGCAGAGGGGACAAGACCACCGGGGAGCTGTTTTTT. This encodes CASRGDKTTGELFF. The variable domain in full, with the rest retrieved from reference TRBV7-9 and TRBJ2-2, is DTGVSQNPRHKITKRGQNVTFRCDPISEHNRLYWYRQTLGQGPEFLTYFQNEAQLEKSRLLSDRFSAERPKGSFSTLEIQRTEQGDSAMYLCASRGDKTTGELFFGEGSRLTVL.

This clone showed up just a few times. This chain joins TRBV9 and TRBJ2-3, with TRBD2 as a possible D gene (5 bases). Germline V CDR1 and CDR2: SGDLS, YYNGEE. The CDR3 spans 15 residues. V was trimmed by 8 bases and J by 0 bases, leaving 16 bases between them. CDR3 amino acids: CASGLSASSTDTQYF. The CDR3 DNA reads TGTGCCAGTGGACTTAGCGCCTCTAGCACAGATACGCAGTATTTT.

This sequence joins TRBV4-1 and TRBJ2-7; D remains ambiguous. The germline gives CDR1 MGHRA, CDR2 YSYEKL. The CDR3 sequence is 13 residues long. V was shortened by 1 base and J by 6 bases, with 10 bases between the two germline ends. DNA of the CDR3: TGCGCCAGCAGCCAAGGTGGGTCACGCGAGCAGTACTTC. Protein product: CASSQGGSREQYF.

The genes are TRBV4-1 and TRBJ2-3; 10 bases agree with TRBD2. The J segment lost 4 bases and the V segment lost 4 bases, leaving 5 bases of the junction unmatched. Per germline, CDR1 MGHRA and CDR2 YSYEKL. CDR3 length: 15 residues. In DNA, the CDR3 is TGCGCCAGCAGCCCAGCTAGCGGGAGATCAGATACGCAGTATTTT. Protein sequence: CASSPASGRSDTQYF.

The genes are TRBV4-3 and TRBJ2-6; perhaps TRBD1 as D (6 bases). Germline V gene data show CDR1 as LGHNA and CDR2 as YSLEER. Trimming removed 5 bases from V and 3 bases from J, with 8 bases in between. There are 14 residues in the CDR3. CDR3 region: CASSGGYGANVLTF. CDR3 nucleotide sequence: TGCGCCAGCAGCGGGGGCTATGGGGCCAACGTCCTGACTTTC.

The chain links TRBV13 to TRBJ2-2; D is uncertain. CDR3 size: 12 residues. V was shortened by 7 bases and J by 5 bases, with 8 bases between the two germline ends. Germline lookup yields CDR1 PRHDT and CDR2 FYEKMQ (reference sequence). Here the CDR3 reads CASILPTGELFF. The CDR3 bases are TGTGCCAGCATCCTCCCGACCGGGGAGCTGTTTTTT.

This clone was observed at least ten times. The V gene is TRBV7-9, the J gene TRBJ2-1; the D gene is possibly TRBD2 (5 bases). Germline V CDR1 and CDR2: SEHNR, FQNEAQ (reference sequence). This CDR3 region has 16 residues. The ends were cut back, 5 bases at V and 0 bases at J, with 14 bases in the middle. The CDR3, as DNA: TGTGCCAGCAGCCCAACAGCGGTCCGCTCCTACAATGAGCAGTTCTTC. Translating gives CASSPTAVRSYNEQFF. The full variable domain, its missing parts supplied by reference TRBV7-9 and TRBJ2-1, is DTGVSQNPRHKITKRGQNVTFRCDPISEHNRLYWYRQTLGQGPEFLTYFQNEAQLEKSRLLSDRFSAERPKGSFSTLEIQRTEQGDSAMYLCASSPTAVRSYNEQFFGPGTRLTVL.

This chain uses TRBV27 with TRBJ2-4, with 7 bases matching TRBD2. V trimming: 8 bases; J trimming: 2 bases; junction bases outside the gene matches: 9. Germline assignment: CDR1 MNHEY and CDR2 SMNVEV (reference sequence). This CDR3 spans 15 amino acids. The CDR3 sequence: CASGGREATKNIQYF. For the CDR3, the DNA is TGTGCCAGCGGGGGGAGGGAGGCGACCAAAAACATTCAGTACTTC.

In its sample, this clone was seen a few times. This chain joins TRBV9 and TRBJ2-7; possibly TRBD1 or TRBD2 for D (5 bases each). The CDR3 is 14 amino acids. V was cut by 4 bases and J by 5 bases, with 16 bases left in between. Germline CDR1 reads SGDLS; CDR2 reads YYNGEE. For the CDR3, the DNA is TGTGCCAGCAGCCCCTCCGGGACCTTGGACGAGCAGTACTTC. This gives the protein CASSPSGTLDEQYF.

The CDR3 sequence is CSVPRGTEAFF. As DNA, the CDR3 is TGCAGCGTTCCAAGGGGCACTGAAGCTTTCTTT. The rearrangement joins TRBV29-1 to TRBJ1-1, with D tentatively TRBD1 (5 bases). The CDR3 runs to 11 residues. Trimming removed 5 bases at V and 4 bases at J, with 8 bases between. In germline, CDR1 is SQVTM, CDR2 ANQGSEA. Looking up the rest from reference TRBV29-1 and TRBJ1-1 gives the full variable domain: SAVISQKPSRDICQRGTSLTIQCQVDSQVTMMFWYRQQPGQSLTLIATANQGSEATYESGFVIDKFPISRPNLTFSTLTVSNMSPEDSSIYLCSVPRGTEAFFGQGTRLTVV.

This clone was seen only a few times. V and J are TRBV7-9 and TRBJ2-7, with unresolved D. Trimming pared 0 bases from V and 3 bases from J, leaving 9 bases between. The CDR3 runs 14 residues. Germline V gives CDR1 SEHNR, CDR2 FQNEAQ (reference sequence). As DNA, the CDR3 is TGTGCCAGCAGCTTAGCGCCAGGCAGCTACGAGCAGTACTTC. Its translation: CASSLAPGSYEQYF.

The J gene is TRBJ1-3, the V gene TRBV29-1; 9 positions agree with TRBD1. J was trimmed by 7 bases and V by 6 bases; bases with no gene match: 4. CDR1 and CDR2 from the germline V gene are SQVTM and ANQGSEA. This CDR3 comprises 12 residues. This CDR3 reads CSVPDRGNTIYF. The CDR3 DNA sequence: TGCAGCGTCCCGGACAGGGGTAACACCATATATTTT.

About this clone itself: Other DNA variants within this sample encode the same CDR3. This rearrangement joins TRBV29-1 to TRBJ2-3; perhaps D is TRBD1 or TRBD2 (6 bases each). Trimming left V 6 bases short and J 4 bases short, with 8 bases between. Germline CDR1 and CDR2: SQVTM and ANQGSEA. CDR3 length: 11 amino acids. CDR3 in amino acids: CSVGGADTQYF. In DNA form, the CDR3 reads TGCAGCGTGGGGGGCGCAGATACGCAGTATTTT.

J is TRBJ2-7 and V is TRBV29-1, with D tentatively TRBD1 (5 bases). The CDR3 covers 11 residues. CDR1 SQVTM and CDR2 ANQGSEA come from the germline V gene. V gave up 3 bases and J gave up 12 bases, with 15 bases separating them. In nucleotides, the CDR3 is TGCAGCGTTGATATAGGTGGGGCGCCGTACTTC. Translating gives CSVDIGGAPYF.

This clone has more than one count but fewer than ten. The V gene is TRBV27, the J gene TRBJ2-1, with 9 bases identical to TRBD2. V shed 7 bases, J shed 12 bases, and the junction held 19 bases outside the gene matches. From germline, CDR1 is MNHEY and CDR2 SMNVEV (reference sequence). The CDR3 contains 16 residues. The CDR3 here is CASTGGAGGRVQGQFF. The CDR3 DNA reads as TGTGCCAGCACCGGGGGAGCGGGAGGACGGGTACAAGGGCAGTTCTTC.

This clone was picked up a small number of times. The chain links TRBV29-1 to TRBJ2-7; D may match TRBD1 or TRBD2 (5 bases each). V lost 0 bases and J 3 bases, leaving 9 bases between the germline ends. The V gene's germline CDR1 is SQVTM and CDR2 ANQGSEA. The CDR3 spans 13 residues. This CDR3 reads CSVEEGESYEQYF. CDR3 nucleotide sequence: TGCAGCGTTGAAGAGGGGGAAAGCTACGAGCAGTACTTC.

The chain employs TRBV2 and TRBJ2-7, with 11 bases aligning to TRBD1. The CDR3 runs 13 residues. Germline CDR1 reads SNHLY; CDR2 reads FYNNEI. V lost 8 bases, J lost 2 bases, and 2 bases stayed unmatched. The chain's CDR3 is CASGQGATYEQYF. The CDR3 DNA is TGTGCCAGCGGACAGGGGGCTACCTACGAGCAGTACTTC.

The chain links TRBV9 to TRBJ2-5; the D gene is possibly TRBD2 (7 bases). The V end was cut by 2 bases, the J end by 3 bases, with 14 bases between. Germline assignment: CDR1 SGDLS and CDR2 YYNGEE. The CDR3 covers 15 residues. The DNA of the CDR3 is TGTGCCAGCAGCGTGAGGGGGGGAGAGGAAGAGACCCAGTACTTC. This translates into CASSVRGGEEETQYF.

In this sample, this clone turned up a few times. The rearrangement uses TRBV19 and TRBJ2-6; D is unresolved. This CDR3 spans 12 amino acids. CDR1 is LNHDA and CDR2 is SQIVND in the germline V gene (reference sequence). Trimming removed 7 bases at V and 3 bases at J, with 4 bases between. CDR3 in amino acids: CASIDGANVLTF. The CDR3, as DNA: TGTGCCAGTATAGATGGGGCCAACGTCCTGACTTTC. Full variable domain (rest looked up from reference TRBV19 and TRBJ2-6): DGGITQSPKYLFRKEGQNVTLSCEQNLNHDAMYWYRQDPGQGLRLIYYSQIVNDFQKGDIAEGYSVSREKKESFPLTVTSAQKNPTAFYLCASIDGANVLTFGAGSRLTVL.